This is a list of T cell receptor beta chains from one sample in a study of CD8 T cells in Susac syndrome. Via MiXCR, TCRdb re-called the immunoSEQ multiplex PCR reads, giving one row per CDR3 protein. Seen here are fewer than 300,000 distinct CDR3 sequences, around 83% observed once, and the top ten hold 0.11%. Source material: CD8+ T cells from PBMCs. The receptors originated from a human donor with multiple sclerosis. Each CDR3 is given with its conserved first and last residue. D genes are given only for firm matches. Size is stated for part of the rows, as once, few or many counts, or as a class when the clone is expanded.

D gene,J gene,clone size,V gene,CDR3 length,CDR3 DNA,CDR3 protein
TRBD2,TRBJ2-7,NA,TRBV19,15,TGTGCCAGTAGCGGGACTAGCGGGACCTCCTACGAGCAGTACTTC,CASSGTSGTSYEQYF
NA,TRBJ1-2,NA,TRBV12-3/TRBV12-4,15,TGTGCCAGCGTCTCAAGGGGAAGAATTAGCTATGGCTACACCTTC,CASVSRGRISYGYTF
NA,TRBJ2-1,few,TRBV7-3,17,TGTGCCAGCAGCTTAATCCCTAGCAGAATTTCCTACAATGAGCAGTTCTTC,CASSLIPSRISYNEQFF
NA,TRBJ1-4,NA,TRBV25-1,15,TGTGCCAGCAAGAGTGGGTCTGCAACTAATGAAAAACTGTTTTTT,CASKSGSATNEKLFF
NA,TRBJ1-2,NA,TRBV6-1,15,TGTGCCAGCAGTGGCCGGGTTCTTCGGAAGGGGGGCTACACCTTC,CASSGRVLRKGGYTF
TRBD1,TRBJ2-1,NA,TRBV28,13,TGTGCCAGCAGCCAGGACAGGGACCATGAGCAGTTCTTC,CASSQDRDHEQFF
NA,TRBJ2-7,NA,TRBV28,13,TGTGCCAGCAGTTTGGGACCCTACTACGAGCAGTACTTC,CASSLGPYYEQYF
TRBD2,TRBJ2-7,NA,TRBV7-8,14,TGTGCCAGCAGGTTGAGCGGGACGGCGTACGAGCAGTACTTC,CASRLSGTAYEQYF
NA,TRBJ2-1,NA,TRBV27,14,TGTGCCGGCCTAACGGGACGGAACACCAATGAGCAGTTCTTC,CAGLTGRNTNEQFF
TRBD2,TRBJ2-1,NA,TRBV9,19,TGTGCCAGCAGCGTATGGGGGAGGACTAGCGGGGAACCTTACAATGAGCAGTTCTTC,CASSVWGRTSGEPYNEQFF
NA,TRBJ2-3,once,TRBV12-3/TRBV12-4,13,TGTGCCAGCATTAAGGGGGACACAGATACGCAGTATTTT,CASIKGDTDTQYF
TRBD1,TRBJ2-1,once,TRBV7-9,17,TGTGCCAGCAGCTCCATGTTCCGGGACAGGGTAGGTCAGGAGCAGTTCTTC,CASSSMFRDRVGQEQFF
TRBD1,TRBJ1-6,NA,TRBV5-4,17,TGTGCCAGCACCCTTTGGGGACAGGGAAATAGTAATTCACCCCTCCACTTT,CASTLWGQGNSNSPLHF
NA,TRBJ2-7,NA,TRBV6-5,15,TGTGCCAGCAGAACAGGGTATAGCGAGAGTTACGAGCAGTACTTC,CASRTGYSESYEQYF
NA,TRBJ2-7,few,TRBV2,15,TGTGCCAGCAGGGGCGGGACCGGCCCGAACTACGAGCAGTACTTC,CASRGGTGPNYEQYF
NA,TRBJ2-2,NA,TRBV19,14,TGTGCCAGTAGTCTACAGCGGGTCACCGGGGAGCTGTTTTTT,CASSLQRVTGELFF
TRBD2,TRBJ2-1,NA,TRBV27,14,TGTGCCAGCAGTCCGAGCTCTAGCGGGAGAGAGCAGTTCTTC,CASSPSSSGREQFF
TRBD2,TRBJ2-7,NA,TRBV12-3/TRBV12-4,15,TGTGCCAGCAGTTTTTCCAGCGGGGGCCACTACGAGCAGTACTTC,CASSFSSGGHYEQYF
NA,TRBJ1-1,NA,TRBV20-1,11,TGCAGTGCTCACCAGGGCGCTGAAGCTTTCTTT,CSAHQGAEAFF
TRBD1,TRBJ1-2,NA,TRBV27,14,TGTGCCAGCAAACACAGGGGGCCCCACTATGGCTACACCTTC,CASKHRGPHYGYTF
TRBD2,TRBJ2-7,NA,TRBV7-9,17,TGTGCCAGCAGCCGGACTAGCGGGAGTCCCCTCTCCTACGAGCAGTACTTC,CASSRTSGSPLSYEQYF
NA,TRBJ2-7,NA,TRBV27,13,TGTGCCAGCAGTACCGCCGCATCCTACGAGCAGTACTTC,CASSTAASYEQYF
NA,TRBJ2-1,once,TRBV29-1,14,TGCAGCGGTATAGACAGATTCTCCTACAATGAGCAGTTCTTC,CSGIDRFSYNEQFF
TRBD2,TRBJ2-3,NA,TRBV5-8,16,TGTGCAGCAGGGGATAGCGGGAGGACGTCGGATGATACGCAGTATTTT,CAAGDSGRTSDDTQYF
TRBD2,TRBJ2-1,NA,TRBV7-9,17,TGTGCCAGCAGCTTAAAGGGGACCGGGACTAAGTACCATGAGCAGTTCTTC,CASSLKGTGTKYHEQFF
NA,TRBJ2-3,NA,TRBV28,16,TGTGCCAGCAGCAATTTCCAGGACACTAGCACAGATACGCAGTATTTT,CASSNFQDTSTDTQYF
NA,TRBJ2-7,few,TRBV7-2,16,TGTGCCAGCAGTCACATAGACCGGGTCCAGGGTGGCGAGCAGTACTTC,CASSHIDRVQGGEQYF
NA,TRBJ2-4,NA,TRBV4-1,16,TGCGCCAGCAGCCAAGAGGAGACTACAGCCAAAAACATTCAGTACTTC,CASSQEETTAKNIQYF
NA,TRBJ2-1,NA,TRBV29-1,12,TGCAGCGTTGAGAGCTCCTACAATGAGCAGTTCTTC,CSVESSYNEQFF
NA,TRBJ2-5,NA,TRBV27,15,TGTGCCGGCAGTTTGCATGGTCTGGCAGCAGAGACCCAGTACTTC,CAGSLHGLAAETQYF
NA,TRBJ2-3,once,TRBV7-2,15,TGTGCCAGCAGCTTAGAGGACTCCATCACAGATACGCAGTATTTT,CASSLEDSITDTQYF
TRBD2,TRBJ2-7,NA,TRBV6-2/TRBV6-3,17,TGTGCCAGCAGTGTCCTCCCAGCGGGAGGGCCTTCCTACGAGCAGTACTTC,CASSVLPAGGPSYEQYF
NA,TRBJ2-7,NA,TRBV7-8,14,TGTGCCAGCAGCCAATGGGGCGGCTCCTACGAGCAGTACTTC,CASSQWGGSYEQYF
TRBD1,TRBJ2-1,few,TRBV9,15,TGTGCCAGCAGTTCCTCCGGGACAGGTTACAATGAGCAGTTCTTC,CASSSSGTGYNEQFF
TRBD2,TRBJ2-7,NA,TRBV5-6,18,TGTGCCAGCAGCCTCGCCAAAATAGCGGGAGTATCCAGCTACGAGCAGTACTTC,CASSLAKIAGVSSYEQYF
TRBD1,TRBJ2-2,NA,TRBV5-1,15,TGCGCCAGCAGCCCTAGGACAGGGGCCGGCGGGGAGCTGTTTTTT,CASSPRTGAGGELFF
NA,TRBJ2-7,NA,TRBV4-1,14,TGCGCCAGCAGCCAACGCGGAGGTACCTACGAGCAGTACTTC,CASSQRGGTYEQYF
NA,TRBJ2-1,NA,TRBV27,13,TGTGCCAGCAGTTTTTGGACTGGAAATGAGCAGTTCTTC,CASSFWTGNEQFF
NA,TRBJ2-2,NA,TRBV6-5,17,TGTGCCAGCAGTTACTCCGTGATAGCGGAGAACACCGGGGAGCTGTTTTTT,CASSYSVIAENTGELFF
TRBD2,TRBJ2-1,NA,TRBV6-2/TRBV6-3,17,TGTGCCAGCAGCCTCTCCGGGACTAGCGGGTCCTACAATGAGCAGTTCTTC,CASSLSGTSGSYNEQFF
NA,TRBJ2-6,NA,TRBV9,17,TGTGCCAGCAGCGTTTTCAAGGTTAGCTCTGGGGCCAACGTCCTGACTTTC,CASSVFKVSSGANVLTF
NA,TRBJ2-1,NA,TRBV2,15,TGTGCCAGCAGGGACCGGGACGGGGCATACAATGAGCAGTTCTTC,CASRDRDGAYNEQFF
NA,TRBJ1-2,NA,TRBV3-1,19,TGTGCCAGCAGCCAAGTAGGTGGAGAACACCACCCTTCTAACTATGGCTACACCTTC,CASSQVGGEHHPSNYGYTF
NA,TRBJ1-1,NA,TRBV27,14,TGTGCCAGCAGTTGGGGGGTCGGGAACACTGAAGCTTTCTTT,CASSWGVGNTEAFF
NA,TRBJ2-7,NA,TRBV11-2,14,TGTGCCAGCAGTTATGTGGGACGCGGGGACGAGCAGTACTTC,CASSYVGRGDEQYF
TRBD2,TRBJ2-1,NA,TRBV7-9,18,TGTGCCAGCAGCTTAGCCGGCCATCTAGCGGGAGGGCACAATGAGCAGTTCTTC,CASSLAGHLAGGHNEQFF
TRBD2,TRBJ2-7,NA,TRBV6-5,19,TGTGCCAGCAGTTACGGTCCGGGGCAGGATAGCGGGAGAATTTACGAGCAGTACTTC,CASSYGPGQDSGRIYEQYF
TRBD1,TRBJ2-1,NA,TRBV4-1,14,TGCGCCAGCAGCTGGGACAGGGGACGAAATGAGCAGTTCTTC,CASSWDRGRNEQFF
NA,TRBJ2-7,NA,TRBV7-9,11,TGTGCCAGCAGCAGCAGACACGAGCAGTACTTC,CASSSRHEQYF
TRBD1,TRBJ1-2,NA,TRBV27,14,TGTGCCAGCAGTTTTCGAGGGGGCGCGGGTGGCTACACCTTC,CASSFRGGAGGYTF